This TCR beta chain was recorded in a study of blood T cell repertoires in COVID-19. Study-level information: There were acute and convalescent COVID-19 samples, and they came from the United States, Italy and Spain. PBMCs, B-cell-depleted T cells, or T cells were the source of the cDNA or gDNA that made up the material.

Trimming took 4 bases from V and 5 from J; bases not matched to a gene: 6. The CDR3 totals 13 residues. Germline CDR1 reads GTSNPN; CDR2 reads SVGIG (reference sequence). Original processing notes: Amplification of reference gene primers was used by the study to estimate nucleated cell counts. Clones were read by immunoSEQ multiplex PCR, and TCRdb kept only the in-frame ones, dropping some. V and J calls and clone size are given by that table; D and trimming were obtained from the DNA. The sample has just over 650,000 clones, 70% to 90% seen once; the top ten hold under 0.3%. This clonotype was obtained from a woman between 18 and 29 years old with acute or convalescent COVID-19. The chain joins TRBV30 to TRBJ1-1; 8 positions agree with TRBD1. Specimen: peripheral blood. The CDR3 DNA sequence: TGTGCCTGGAACAACAGGGGGTATACTGAAGCTTTCTTT. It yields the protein CAWNNRGYTEAFF.